This T cell receptor beta chain was sequenced during a study of cytomegalovirus exposure and HLA in healthy donors. Across the whole study: The approximately 120 validation repertoires used the same platform as the roughly 670 first-cohort repertoires, a later analysis reported.

Broader study findings: Investigators reported over 150 TCR beta chains as tied to cytomegalovirus. One later analysis, an examination of the 100 to 150 validation repertoires, found that first-cohort TCR clusters tended to co-occur in them.

Trimming left V 2 bases short and J 5 bases short, with 18 bases between. Germline V gene data show CDR1 as SQVTM and CDR2 as ANQGSEA. The CDR3 extends over 15 amino acids. On this clone: As yet, its antigen is unknown.

TCRdb's table, derived via immunoSEQ multiplex PCR, lists solely in-frame clones and lacks some. The table lists around 250,000 clones, roughly 89% of them singletons, with more than 0.35% in the top ten. This TCR was recovered from a woman aged 18-30 years in good health and CMV-seronegative. Sequencing was done on a sample of PBMCs. The chain employs TRBV29-1 and TRBJ1-2; maybe TRBD1 (5 bases). DNA of the CDR3: TGCAGCGTTGAACCCCAGGGTTACGCCTTGTATGGCTACACCTTC. Translation gives CSVEPQGYALYGYTF.